Sequencing of this T cell receptor (beta chain) was carried out in a study of blood T cell repertoires in COVID-19 (dated by TCRdb to the early 2020s). In the study overall: The collaborator samples originated in the United States, Italy and Spain and spanned the acute and convalescent phases of COVID-19. Where available, HLA class I and class II types were taken from metadata supplied by the sample provider and were not determined by assay-based typing. The samples were drawn from the first 160 participants of the ongoing ImmuneRACE study and from 950 to 1,500 subjects provided by 6 global collaborators. The material from the prospective study consisted of cDNA or gDNA derived from T cells, B-cell-depleted T cells, or PBMCs. A freely available public database, intended as a resource for researchers studying the immune response to SARS-CoV-2, is where the repertoires were released. The sample metadata nearly always contained a de-identified subject ID, COVID-19 status, age in years and sex. Deeply sampled blood TCRbeta repertoires from subjects exposed to, actively infected with, or recovered from COVID-19 were included in the dataset.

There are 16 amino acids in the CDR3, from cysteine to phenylalanine inclusive. Left in the record is the CDR3 DNA by itself, 48 bases read in frame from the first base. From a lookup of the germline V gene, CDR1 and CDR2 are MNHEY and SVGEGT. Trimming takes 6 bases from V and 1 base from J, and the germline ends sit 16 bases apart. TCRbeta CDR3 regions were amplified from genomic DNA using the immunoSEQ Assay, a bias-controlled multiplex PCR. Processing in the source paper ran as follows. Within the assay, amplification of reference gene primers was used to estimate how many nucleated cells each sample contained. To quantify the absolute abundance of each unique TCRbeta CDR3 rearrangement, sequence reads were collapsed and filtered. For each sample, productive Simpson clonality was calculated as the square root of Simpson's diversity index across productive rearrangements. This is the immuneACCESS table as TCRdb keeps it, with only in-frame sequences that have V and J called. A part of the clones is gone; compared with another copy, unresolved V genes explain less than half, and the rest is unexplained. V, J and clone size are those of that table, while D and trimming were read from the DNA. For this sample the table gives 120,000 to 150,000 clones, of which approximately 78% were detected only once. Around 4% of the sample goes to the ten largest clones.

Each collaborating institution followed its own protocols to collect whole blood in K2EDTA tubes. Collaborator samples were shipped for TCRbeta analysis as frozen whole blood, isolated PBMCs, or DNA extracted from either sample type. Overall study outcomes, separate from this receptor: How much clinical and demographic metadata was included differed by source and by participant, and the metadata was provided uncurated.

A word on this clone: This clone's antigen is unknown. Per-base qualities were not stored, and no clone one base away is much larger.

The receptor chain draws on TRBV6-2 or TRBV6-3 and TRBJ1-5, and perhaps TRBD1 as D gene, on 6 matching bases. Material: peripheral blood. The receptor's source is a woman of 80 years or more with acute or convalescent COVID-19. Here is the DNA: TGTGCCAGCAGCGGATCGACAGGATCCAGCAATCAGCCCCAGCATTTT. This codes for CASSGSTGSSNQPQHF.